These 25 T cell receptor beta chains originate from one sample sequenced in a study of post-analysis software for immune sequencing data. The library was made from cDNA and included unique molecular identifiers. TCRdb redid the calling of the PCR reads with MiXCR, one entry per CDR3 protein. Of around 180,000 distinct CDR3 sequences listed, approximately 30% were seen once; the top ten hold approximately 1.5%. Study findings and constraints: Compared with controls, patients had more of roughly five TRBV segments, including TRBV5-6, TRBV5-1 and TRBV20-1.

Their recognized antigens are unknown. Sequences were obtained from blood. The source of these receptors is a girl aged 10 to 17 with multiple sclerosis.

Comments on this clonotype: A read error may account for a junction end that differs from germline. In DNA, the CDR3 is TGCGCCCGCAGCCAAGGCGGGAGGGCGAAGAACCAAGAGACCCAGTACTTC. This translates into CARSQGGRAKNQETQYF. The chain uses TRBV4-1 and TRBJ2-5; 9 bases are a match to TRBD2. CDR3 length: 17 amino acids. Germline lookup yields CDR1 MGHRA and CDR2 YSYEKL.

This clonotype came up many times. The chain is built from TRBV29-1 and TRBJ2-3; 15 bases agree with TRBD2. The CDR3 runs 15 residues. With 4 bases clipped from V and 3 bases from J, the junction kept 2 bases outside the gene matches. Looked up from germline, CDR1 is SQVTM and CDR2 is ANQGSEA. CDR3 sequence reads: CSVVGTSGRTDTQYF. CDR3 in DNA: TGCAGCGTTGTAGGGACTAGCGGGAGGACAGATACGCAGTATTTT.

V usage is TRBV2 and J usage is TRBJ1-3; TRBD1 aligns across 8 bases. The CDR3 loop spans 16 amino acids. Germline V gives CDR1 SNHLY, CDR2 FYNNEI. V lost 2 bases, J lost 8 bases, and 11 bases stayed unmatched. CDR3 loop: CASSEWQGAIRYTIYF. The CDR3 coding sequence is TGTGCCAGCAGTGAATGGCAGGGGGCAATTAGATACACCATATATTTT. Supplemented by reference TRBV2 and TRBJ1-3, the full variable domain reads EPEVTQTPSHQVTQMGQEVILRCVPISNHLYFYWYRQILGQKVEFLVSFYNNEISEKSEIFDDQFSVERPDGSNFTLKIRSTKLEDSAMYFCASSEWQGAIRYTIYFGEGSWLTVV.

V usage is TRBV20-1 and J usage is TRBJ2-7; D is perhaps TRBD1 (5 bases). Germline V gene data show CDR1 as DFQATT and CDR2 as SNEGSKA (reference sequence). The CDR3 sequence is 13 residues long. Trimming took 3 bases from V and 6 from J, leaving 15 bases between them. CDR3 bases: TGCAGTGCTAGCTCTAGGGGTGGTGCCGAGCAGTACTTC. This translates into CSASSRGGAEQYF.

Ten or more counts support this clonotype. The CDR3 coding sequence is TGTGCCAGCAGTACTCCTAGCGAACCAGATACGCAGTATTTT. This sequence encodes CASSTPSEPDTQYF. This chain uses TRBV11-2 with TRBJ2-3; D perhaps matches TRBD2 (6 bases). The CDR3 has 14 residues. Trimming shortened V by 6 bases and J by 4 bases, and 14 bases separated the two germline ends. Germline CDR1 SGHAT, CDR2 FQNNGV. Complete variable domain (other parts from reference TRBV11-2 and TRBJ2-3): EAGVAQSPRYKIIEKRQSVAFWCNPISGHATLYWYQQILGQGPKLLIQFQNNGVVDDSQLPKDRFSAERLKGVDSTLKIQPAKLEDSAVYLCASSTPSEPDTQYFGPGTRLTVL.

This chain uses TRBV18 with TRBJ1-1, with 10 positions matching TRBD1. V dropped 4 bases and J dropped 3; count of bases not matched to a gene: 5. The CDR3 totals 15 residues. Per germline, CDR1 KGHSH and CDR2 LQKENI. This chain's CDR3 is CASSLSGQGDTEAFF. The DNA for the CDR3 is TGTGCCAGCTCACTGTCCGGACAGGGGGACACTGAAGCTTTCTTT.

This clonotype turned up a few times. V is TRBV14 and J is TRBJ2-7; 8 bases line up with TRBD1. CDR1 and CDR2 from the germline V gene are SGHDN and FVKESK. J gave up 2 bases and V 6 bases, and 6 bases lay outside the gene matches. There are 14 residues in the CDR3. The CDR3 spells CASSHGTGAYEQYF. The CDR3 bases are TGTGCCAGCAGTCACGGGACAGGCGCCTACGAGCAGTACTTC.

A few counts support this clonotype. The J gene is TRBJ1-2, the V gene TRBV20-1; 7 positions match TRBD1. CDR3 length: 13 amino acids. Germline lookup yields CDR1 DFQATT and CDR2 SNEGSKA (reference sequence). The junction had 11 bases not matched to a gene; V was cut back by 6 bases and J by 7 bases. CDR3 sequence (DNA): TGCAGTGCGGGAAGTGACAGGGTTAGTGGCTACACCTTC. Its protein product is CSAGSDRVSGYTF.

This clonotype was detected a few times. The V call is TRBV27, the J call TRBJ2-7; 12 nucleotides agree with TRBD1. Looked up from germline, CDR1 is MNHEY and CDR2 is SMNVEV (reference sequence). The junction had 5 bases not matched to a gene; V was cut back by 5 bases and J by 3 bases. CDR3 length equals 15 residues. In DNA, the CDR3 is TGTGCCAGCAGTCGGGACAGGGGGCCCGGCTACGAGCAGTACTTC. It is translated as CASSRDRGPGYEQYF.

The rearrangement links TRBV20-1 to TRBJ2-7, with TRBD2 matching over 8 bases. Germline CDR1 DFQATT, CDR2 SNEGSKA (reference sequence). J lost 3 bases, V lost 1 base, and 5 bases had no gene match. CDR3 length: 14 residues. The CDR3 loop is CSARALAVSYEQYF. The CDR3 nucleotides are TGCAGTGCTAGAGCACTAGCGGTGAGCTACGAGCAGTACTTC.

In its sample, this clonotype was seen many times. This rearrangement joins TRBV7-2 to TRBJ2-7; the match to TRBD2 covers 12 bases. The CDR3 runs to 17 residues. Germline V CDR1 and CDR2: SGHTA, FQGNSA. V lost 3 bases and J lost 0; bases outside the gene matches: 6. In DNA form, the CDR3 reads TGTGCCAGCAGCTTTCCGAGACTAGCGGGGGCCTCCTACGAGCAGTACTTC. It yields the protein CASSFPRLAGASYEQYF. Looking up the rest from reference TRBV7-2 and TRBJ2-7 gives the full variable domain: GAGVSQSPSNKVTEKGKDVELRCDPISGHTALYWYRQSLGQGLEFLIYFQGNSAPDKSGLPSDRFSAERTGGSVSTLTIQRTQQEDSAVYLCASSFPRLAGASYEQYFGPGTRLTVT.

The CDR3 here is CASSFLADNNEQFF. The CDR3 nucleotides are TGTGCCAGCAGTTTCCTAGCAGACAACAATGAGCAGTTCTTC. This chain joins TRBV28 and TRBJ2-1; maybe TRBD2 (5 bases). V lost 3 bases to trimming and J lost 5 bases, with 11 bases between them. CDR1 and CDR2 from the germline V gene are MDHEN and SYDVKM. The CDR3 covers 14 residues.

Concerning this clonotype itself: This could be a read error, since a much larger clone is one nucleotide away. This CDR3 reads CANSFQRKSSYEQYF. In nucleotides, the CDR3 is TGTGCCAACAGTTTTCAGCGGAAGAGCTCCTACGAGCAGTACTTC. This chain links TRBV6-5 with TRBJ2-7; tentative D call: TRBD2 (5 bases). Germline V lookup: CDR1 MNHEY, CDR2 SVGAGI. CDR3 length: 15 amino acids.

A remark on this clonotype: This may come from a read error, since a much larger clone is one base off. This chain uses TRBV24-1 with TRBJ2-4, with 7 positions matching TRBD1. The closer fit of TRBJ2-7 to the DNA end suggests the J call may be wrong. The germline V gene encodes CDR1 KGHDR and CDR2 SFDVKD. The CDR3 spans 13 residues. This CDR3 reads CAASAWTGDEQYF. The CDR3 coding sequence is TGTGCCGCCAGTGCCTGGACAGGCGACGAGCAGTACTTC.

The CDR3 bases are TGCAGTATCGGGGGTGATCTAAATCAGCCCCAGCATTTT. It translates to CSIGGDLNQPQHF. This sequence joins TRBV20-1 and TRBJ1-5; D might be TRBD1 (5 bases). The CDR3 sequence is 13 residues long. Germline V CDR1 and CDR2: DFQATT, SNEGSKA (reference sequence). Deletions cut 8 bases from V and 4 bases from J, with 15 bases between.

There are many counts of this clonotype. The chain couples TRBV10-3 to TRBJ2-7; TRBD1 is a possible D gene (6 bases). Germline CDR1 reads ENHRY; CDR2 reads SYGVKD. The CDR3 loop spans 14 amino acids. Between the trimmed V and J ends, which lost 0 bases and 7 bases, there was a span of 13 bases. CDR3 DNA sequence: TGTGCCATCAGTGAGTCCGAGGGGGAAGGGGAGCAGTACTTC. It translates to CAISESEGEGEQYF.

As concerns this clonotype: The junction and the germline gene differ at one end; a read error may be behind it. The rearrangement links TRBV5-1 to TRBJ1-2; D gene ambiguous. Germline CDR1 SGHRS, CDR2 YFSETQ. This CDR3 is built from 15 residues. CDR3 residues: CASSFGLTGGSGHTF. CDR3 DNA sequence: TGCGCCAGCAGCTTCGGCCTAACTGGAGGTAGTGGCCACACCTTC.

Concerning this clonotype itself: One base away lies a much larger clone, so this may be a sequencing read error. The gene calls are TRBV20-1 and TRBJ2-5, with D hard to call. CDR3 size: 12 residues. Trimming pared 0 bases from V and 11 bases from J, leaving 13 bases between. The germline CDR1 and CDR2 sequences are DFQATT and SNEGSKA (reference sequence). CDR3 sequence: CSARDLGLRQYF. CDR3 bases: TGCAGTGCTAGAGATTTAGGGTTGCGGCAGTACTTC.

This clonotype has more than one count but fewer than ten. The chain employs TRBV14 and TRBJ1-2, with 8 positions matching TRBD1. CDR1 is SGHDN and CDR2 is FVKESK in the germline V gene. Trimming at V came to 4 bases and at J to 8 bases, leaving 6 bases not matched to a gene. The CDR3 consists of 13 residues. The CDR3 region has the DNA TGTGCCAGCAGCCTTGGGACAGGCGCGGGCTACACCTTC. Amino acids: CASSLGTGAGYTF.

This clonotype occurred many times. J is TRBJ2-7 and V is TRBV4-2; no reliable D call. The CDR3 loop spans 14 amino acids. Germline V gene data show CDR1 as LGHNA and CDR2 as YNFKEQ. The V end was cut by 1 base, the J end by 2 bases, with 9 bases between. The CDR3 reads CASSQGTLAYEQYF. CDR3 coding DNA: TGTGCCAGCAGCCAAGGGACCCTAGCCTACGAGCAGTACTTC.

This clonotype has at least ten counts. The rearrangement links TRBV10-3 to TRBJ2-3; 8 nucleotides line up with TRBD1. The J segment lost 4 bases and the V segment lost 8 bases, leaving 8 bases of the junction unmatched. The CDR3 extends over 14 amino acids. CDR1 and CDR2 (germline): ENHRY, SYGVKD. The CDR3 DNA reads TGTGCCATCTCCGGACAGGGTGGTGCAGATACGCAGTATTTT. Translated, it gives CAISGQGGADTQYF.

This chain uses TRBV20-1 with TRBJ2-1; D may be TRBD1 (5 bases). CDR1 and CDR2 from the germline V gene are DFQATT and SNEGSKA (reference sequence). Between the trimmed V and J ends, which lost 0 bases and 2 bases, there was a span of 11 bases. This CDR3 has 15 amino acids. DNA of the CDR3: TGCAGTGCTAGAGAGGGGCACGTGCCCTACAATGAGCAGTTCTTC. Protein product: CSAREGHVPYNEQFF.

The V call is TRBV11-2, the J call TRBJ2-4; either TRBD1 or TRBD2 may supply D (5 bases each). Judging by the DNA end, TRBJ2-7 fits better; the J call may be wrong. The CDR3 runs 15 residues. From germline, CDR1 is SGHAT and CDR2 FQNNGV. The CDR3 bases are TGTGCCAGCAGACCTAGTGGGGGACCTGACTACGAGCAGTACTTC. Its translation: CASRPSGGPDYEQYF.

Many counts were recorded for this clonotype. V and J are TRBV27 and TRBJ1-2; TRBD1 is a possible D gene (5 bases). The length of the CDR3 is 14 residues. Germline V gene sequence: CDR1 MNHEY, CDR2 SMNVEV (reference sequence). With 2 bases removed from V and 1 base from J, the gap between germline ends came to 8 bases. CDR3 region: CASSLGTGNYGYTF. The CDR3 nucleotides read TGTGCCAGCAGTTTAGGGACGGGTAACTATGGCTACACCTTC.

This clonotype came up many times. The J gene is TRBJ2-3, the V gene TRBV6-5; D is possibly TRBD1 (5 bases). This CDR3 comprises 16 residues. Trimming cost V 5 bases and J 2 bases, with 17 bases left between them. The germline V gene encodes CDR1 MNHEY and CDR2 SVGAGI. CDR3 loop: CASSPKGARITDTQYF. Written as DNA, the CDR3 is TGTGCCAGCAGTCCCAAAGGGGCGCGGATCACAGATACGCAGTATTTT.